The 24 T cell receptor beta chains reported below all come from one sample, sequenced in a study of blood T cell repertoires in COVID-19. The method was immunoSEQ multiplex PCR; TCRdb's version includes in-frame clones alone and lacks a portion of them. The table lists approximately 280,000 clones, around 87% of them singletons. Source material: peripheral blood. These receptors all stem from a young woman who had recovered from COVID-19.

The chain couples TRBV10-1 to TRBJ1-2; the match to TRBD1 covers 9 bases. V lost 0 bases and J lost 6; bases outside the gene matches: 11. CDR1 and CDR2 (germline): WNHNN, SYGVQD (reference sequence). There are 17 residues in the CDR3. The CDR3 loop is CASSESVPFGDRDGYTF. For the CDR3, the DNA is TGCGCCAGCAGTGAGTCGGTTCCTTTCGGGGACAGGGATGGCTACACCTTC.

The chain joins TRBV27 to TRBJ1-1, with D maybe TRBD1 (6 bases). From germline, CDR1 is MNHEY and CDR2 SMNVEV (reference sequence). The CDR3 loop spans 12 amino acids. V lost 7 bases and J lost 6, with 12 bases in between. The DNA for the CDR3 is TGTGCCAGCAAGGGGGTTTACGCTGAAGCTTTCTTT. Its protein product is CASKGVYAEAFF.

The chain joins TRBV28 to TRBJ1-6; D remains ambiguous. The CDR3 is 13 amino acids. V was trimmed by 3 bases and J by 4 bases, leaving 4 bases between them. Germline lookup yields CDR1 MDHEN and CDR2 SYDVKM. The CDR3 region is CASSFNYNSPLHF. The CDR3 DNA reads as TGTGCCAGCAGTTTTAATTATAATTCACCCCTCCACTTT.

The V call is TRBV18, the J call TRBJ2-7; D may be TRBD1 (5 bases). The CDR3 contains 15 residues. Per the germline V gene, CDR1 is KGHSH and CDR2 is LQKENI. Deletions cut 3 bases from V and 3 bases from J, with 15 bases between. The CDR3 loop is CASSPRAPSGYEQYF. In DNA, the CDR3 is TGTGCCAGCTCACCCAGGGCGCCCTCAGGCTACGAGCAGTACTTC.

The chain couples TRBV30 to TRBJ1-1, with unresolved D. The germline V gene encodes CDR1 GTSNPN and CDR2 SVGIG (reference sequence). The V and J ends lost 3 bases and 3 bases respectively, with 8 bases between them. The CDR3 extends over 12 amino acids. The CDR3 DNA reads TGTGCCTGGAGCCTACCTGACACTGAAGCTTTCTTT. Translating it yields CAWSLPDTEAFF.

J is TRBJ2-2 and V is TRBV19; TRBD1 agrees at 9 bases. Losses at the gene ends were 7 bases for V and 6 bases for J; bases not matched to a gene: 9. The CDR3 is made up of 15 amino acids. CDR1 and CDR2 (germline): LNHDA, SQIVND (reference sequence). CDR3 nucleotide sequence: TGTGCCAGTATTGGGGGACAGGGCTACGCCGGGGAGCTGTTTTTT. This gives the protein CASIGGQGYAGELFF.

The rearrangement links TRBV29-1 to TRBJ1-3; D is perhaps TRBD1 (6 bases). V was clipped by 5 bases and J by 0 bases, with 14 bases between them. Germline CDR1 and CDR2: SQVTM and ANQGSEA. The CDR3 contains 15 residues. CDR3 DNA: TGCAGCGTTCCCGTAAGGGACAACTCTGGAAACACCATATATTTT. This sequence encodes CSVPVRDNSGNTIYF.

V is TRBV6-6 and J is TRBJ1-5, with a possible D match to TRBD1 (6 bases). Trimming cost V 5 bases and J 2 bases, with 16 bases left between them. Germline V gene data show CDR1 as MNHNY and CDR2 as SVGAGI (reference sequence). The CDR3 spans 16 residues. The CDR3 reads CASSAPSGGGNQPQHF. CDR3 DNA: TGTGCCAGCAGTGCACCCTCGGGGGGCGGCAATCAGCCCCAGCATTTT.

The rearrangement joins TRBV19 to TRBJ1-2; 9 nucleotides match TRBD1. CDR3 length: 16 residues. CDR1 and CDR2 (germline): LNHDA, SQIVND (reference sequence). Trimming removed 6 bases from V and 5 bases from J; junction bases left unmatched: 13. The DNA for the CDR3 is TGTGCCAGTAGGCACAGGGGGCGCGAGGATGGGTATGGCTACACCTTC. Amino acid sequence: CASRHRGREDGYGYTF.

The chain joins TRBV18 to TRBJ2-7; D is ambiguous. The CDR3 has 13 residues. Germline loops: CDR1 KGHSH, CDR2 LQKENI. Trimming left V 5 bases short and J 3 bases short, with 11 bases between. The CDR3 sequence is CASSAGPDYEQYF. The CDR3 DNA is TGTGCCAGCTCAGCAGGCCCCGACTACGAGCAGTACTTC.

The chain has TRBV7-6 and TRBJ1-5; TRBD1 matches at 12 bases. CDR1 SGHVS and CDR2 FNYEAQ come from the germline V gene. Trimming took 5 bases from V and 6 from J; bases not matched to a gene: 8. The CDR3 runs 16 residues. The CDR3 region is CASSPTGTGGVQPQHF. The DNA of the CDR3 is TGTGCCAGCAGCCCCACCGGGACAGGGGGCGTTCAGCCCCAGCATTTT.

The rearrangement uses TRBV28 and TRBJ2-2; 14 positions agree with TRBD2. The CDR3 totals 17 residues. With V trimmed by 5 bases and J by 8 bases, 10 bases remained unmatched. The germline V gene has CDR1 MDHEN and CDR2 SYDVKM. In DNA form, the CDR3 reads TGTGCCAGCAGTACGGGACTAGCGGGAGAACTTGGTGGGGAGCTGTTTTTT. Translation: CASSTGLAGELGGELFF.

The J gene is TRBJ2-1, the V gene TRBV12-3 or TRBV12-4; no clear D. The length of the CDR3 is 12 residues. Trimming removed 4 bases at V and 9 bases at J, with 10 bases between. This chain's CDR3 is CASSYGVVEQFF. The CDR3 DNA sequence: TGTGCCAGCAGTTATGGTGTAGTTGAGCAGTTCTTC.

This chain connects TRBV4-1 to TRBJ2-5, with 8 bases matching TRBD1. The junction had 5 bases not matched to a gene; V was cut back by 4 bases and J by 4 bases. Germline V gene lookup returns CDR1 MGHRA and CDR2 YSYEKL. This CDR3 is 14 amino acids long. DNA for the CDR3: TGCGCCAGCAGCCGCCGACAGGGGACAGAGACCCAGTACTTC. Translating it yields CASSRRQGTETQYF.

The sample holds a few counts of this clone. This chain links TRBV19 with TRBJ2-5; 9 nucleotides agree with TRBD1. Germline values: CDR1 LNHDA, CDR2 SQIVND (reference sequence). This CDR3 has 15 amino acids. V shed 4 bases, J shed 5 bases, and the junction held 8 bases outside the gene matches. In DNA form, the CDR3 reads TGTGCCAGTAGTAGGGAGACAGGGGGTGTGGAGACCCAGTACTTC. Its protein product is CASSRETGGVETQYF. Looking up the rest from reference TRBV19 and TRBJ2-5 gives the full variable domain: DGGITQSPKYLFRKEGQNVTLSCEQNLNHDAMYWYRQDPGQGLRLIYYSQIVNDFQKGDIAEGYSVSREKKESFPLTVTSAQKNPTAFYLCASSRETGGVETQYFGPGTRLLVL.

Note on this clone: The junction shows a germline mismatch at one end, possibly a read error. The rearrangement uses TRBV5-1 and TRBJ2-5; 9 bases fit TRBD1. The CDR3 runs to 17 residues. Germline V CDR1 and CDR2: SGHRS, YFSETQ. The CDR3 DNA reads as TGCGCCAGCGGCTTTCAATCCGGGACAGGGATCGGAGAGACCCAGTACTTC. Residues: CASGFQSGTGIGETQYF.

This clone was detected only a few times. The chain combines TRBV3-1 (or the pseudogene TRBV3-2) with TRBJ1-1; 8 bases map to TRBD1. Germline V gives CDR1 LGHDT, CDR2 YNNKEL (reference sequence). V shed 1 base and J 0 bases; nucleotides not matched to a gene: 4. CDR3 length equals 16 residues. CDR3: CASSQGLDRVNTEAFF. For the CDR3, the DNA is TGTGCCAGCAGCCAAGGTCTGGACAGGGTGAACACTGAAGCTTTCTTT.

This rearrangement joins TRBV2 to TRBJ2-7; D not resolved. Germline CDR1 is SNHLY and CDR2 is FYNNEI. V was shortened by 4 bases and J by 4 bases, with 5 bases between the two germline ends. There are 11 residues in the CDR3. CDR3: CASSGRYEQYF. CDR3 DNA: TGTGCCAGCAGTGGCAGATACGAGCAGTACTTC. Using reference TRBV2 and TRBJ2-7 for the parts outside the CDR3, the full variable domain is EPEVTQTPSHQVTQMGQEVILRCVPISNHLYFYWYRQILGQKVEFLVSFYNNEISEKSEIFDDQFSVERPDGSNFTLKIRSTKLEDSAMYFCASSGRYEQYFGPGTRLTVT.

J is TRBJ2-5 and V is TRBV5-1; weak D call: TRBD2 (6 bases). CDR3 length: 15 amino acids. Looked up from germline, CDR1 is SGHRS and CDR2 is YFSETQ. Trimming stripped 4 bases from V and 3 bases from J, with 16 bases between. CDR3: CASSPGDKAEETQYF. The CDR3 DNA is TGCGCCAGCAGCCCGGGAGACAAAGCTGAAGAGACCCAGTACTTC.

This clone was counted a single time. The chain has TRBV19 and TRBJ2-6, with 12 bases aligning to TRBD1. V lost 6 bases, J lost 3 bases, and 3 bases stayed unmatched. Germline lookup yields CDR1 LNHDA and CDR2 SQIVND (reference sequence). This CDR3 region has 16 residues. For the CDR3, the DNA is TGTGCCAGTAGGGGGACAGGGGGCCTTGGGGCCAACGTCCTGACTTTC. As protein: CASRGTGGLGANVLTF.

This clone was seen a single time. This chain connects TRBV5-1 to TRBJ1-4, with 7 bases lining up with TRBD1. V trimming: 0 bases; J trimming: 7 bases; junction bases outside the gene matches: 6. Germline V gives CDR1 SGHRS, CDR2 YFSETQ. The length of the CDR3 is 15 residues. CDR3 in amino acids: CASSLAGGGGEKLFF. CDR3 nucleotide sequence: TGCGCCAGCAGCTTGGCAGGGGGAGGAGGTGAAAAACTGTTTTTT.

With regard to this clone: The junction departs from germline at one end; a sequencing error may be responsible. The chain employs TRBV19 and TRBJ1-1; TRBD1 is a possible D gene (6 bases). Germline CDR1 reads LNHDA; CDR2 reads SQIVND (reference sequence). The CDR3 is made up of 13 amino acids. The DNA of the CDR3 is TGTGCCAGTAGTCTTTCCCGGGACACCGAAGCTTTCTTT. Its translation is CASSLSRDTEAFF.

The chain recombines TRBV2 with TRBJ1-5; D is perhaps TRBD1 (6 bases). Trimming took 4 bases from V and 6 from J, leaving 10 bases between them. CDR3 length equals 13 residues. Germline V gene data show CDR1 as SNHLY and CDR2 as FYNNEI. The CDR3 spells CASSAGEGQPQHF. In DNA, the CDR3 is TGTGCCAGCAGTGCAGGGGAGGGTCAGCCCCAGCATTTT.

This CDR3 reads CASSEVAGITDTQYF. CDR3 sequence (DNA): TGCGCCAGCAGTGAAGTAGCGGGGATCACAGATACGCAGTATTTT. The genes are TRBV10-2 and TRBJ2-3, with TRBD2 matching 8 bases. Germline V lookup: CDR1 WSHSY, CDR2 SAAADI. The CDR3 contains 15 residues. V was clipped by 3 bases and J by 2 bases; unmatched bases: 4.